This T cell receptor (beta chain) was observed in a study of shared clonotypes between healthy human individuals. Assay runs were performed at deep level. Assay used: immunoSEQ multiplex PCR; TCRdb lists only in-frame clones, some missing. The repertoire holds about 700,000 clones, with just over 90% as singletons. Broader study findings: Deeper or shallower sequencing was expected to change how clonotypes are shared among donors. Sorted-subset samples were not fully sequenced, rarefaction indicated.

CDR3 size: 16 residues. Trimming cost V 2 bases and J 4 bases, with 15 bases left between them. Germline CDR1 MNHNS, CDR2 SASEGT. Of note for this clone: Its matching antigen is unknown.

Terminally differentiated effector memory CD45RA+ cells were excluded from the naive CD8 cells, which were CD45RO-negative and positively selected for CCR7. The receptor's source is a man aged 30-40 years in good health. Sequencing was performed on naive CD8+ T cells sorted from blood. This chain links TRBV6-1 with TRBJ2-1, with a weak D call TRBD1 (5 bases). For the CDR3, the DNA is TGTGCCAGCAGTGAAAGGGGCAGATTGGGTTACAATGAGCAGTTCTTC. This codes for CASSERGRLGYNEQFF.